Included here is one T cell receptor (beta chain) sequence, with context. Mismatch with germline at one junction end may stem from a read error. This specimen comes from a study of cytomegalovirus exposure and HLA in healthy donors. This CDR3 is 12 amino acids long. The germline V gene encodes CDR1 GTSNPN and CDR2 SVGIG (reference sequence). Primers for the PCR totalled 60 Vbeta and 13 Jbeta. The repertoire was sequenced with immunoSEQ multiplex PCR; TCRdb's copy has only in-frame clones and lacks some. Altogether about 120,000 clones are present, roughly 80% being singletons, with the ten largest covering approximately 30%.

The chain links TRBV30 to TRBJ1-2; 10 nucleotides align to TRBD1. The source is a man aged 55 to 70 in good health and CMV-seropositive. Material for sequencing was PBMCs. The CDR3 nucleotides read TGTGCCTGGAACCACGGGACAGGGGACGTTTGGTTC. Amino acid sequence: CAWNHGTGDVWF.